The following is a T cell receptor beta chain sequence with its context. This specimen belongs to a study of cytomegalovirus exposure and HLA in healthy donors. It was with 60 Vbeta and 13 Jbeta primers that the PCR ran. This table comes from immunoSEQ multiplex PCR, and its TCRdb copy is limited to in-frame clones, with some not included. The table shows approximately 79,000 clones, with over 70% occurring only once. V lost 4 bases to trimming and J lost 6 bases; unmatched junction nucleotides: 13. This CDR3 has 18 amino acids. Germline-derived CDR1 and CDR2 are SGHTA and FQGNSA. This rearrangement joins TRBV7-2 to TRBJ2-2, with 11 bases identical to TRBD1. The sequenced sample consisted of PBMCs. The clonotype originates from a man in his forties or fifties in good health and CMV-seronegative. CDR3 residues: CASSSRTGGASNPGELFF. The CDR3 bases are TGTGCCAGCAGCTCTAGGACAGGGGGCGCCTCTAATCCCGGGGAGCTGTTTTTT. Full variable domain (rest looked up from reference TRBV7-2 and TRBJ2-2): GAGVSQSPSNKVTEKGKDVELRCDPISGHTALYWYRQSLGQGLEFLIYFQGNSAPDKSGLPSDRFSAERTGGSVSTLTIQRTQQEDSAVYLCASSSRTGGASNPGELFFGEGSRLTVL.